This T cell receptor beta chain was captured by sequencing in a study of cytotoxic CD8 clonotypes in ibrutinib-treated CLL. The table came from immunoSEQ multiplex PCR; TCRdb's copy has only in-frame clones and leaves some out. Of approximately 46,000 clones in the sample, 55% to 75% are singletons; the top ten hold 13%. Trimming left V 7 bases short and J 3 bases short, with 12 bases between. The CDR3 consists of 13 residues. In germline, CDR1 is SNHLY, CDR2 FYNNEI. The clonotype originates from a human donor with chronic lymphocytic leukemia. This specimen consisted of PBMCs, obtained after 12 months of ibrutinib treatment. V usage is TRBV2 and J usage is TRBJ1-2; no firm D call. In DNA, the CDR3 is TGTGCCAGCATTTCAACACCGGACTATGGCTACACCTTC. This codes for CASISTPDYGYTF.